This T cell receptor (beta chain) was observed in a study of T-cell memory formation after mild COVID-19. This clonotype came up a few times. TCR alpha and TCR beta cDNA libraries with sample barcodes and UMIs came from 5'RACE using constant-segment primers. From the 5' RACE reads, TCRdb called clonotypes with MiXCR, one entry per CDR3 protein. The data hold 450,000 or so distinct CDR3 sequences, with more than 20% observed a single time. V shed 10 bases, J shed 4 bases, and the junction held 11 bases outside the gene matches. This CDR3 has 15 amino acids. CDR1 and CDR2 (germline): MNHNS, SASEGT. This sequence was found in an adult woman who had mild COVID-19 (a few samples of this study predate the infection). Cell type and time point are not known. This chain connects TRBV6-1 to TRBJ2-1; 9 nucleotides agree with TRBD1. Sequenced sample: PBMCs or a T cell subset sorted from them (not recorded which). The CDR3 loop reads CATRPGTGMYNEQFF. The CDR3 DNA reads as TGTGCCACCAGACCCGGGACAGGGATGTACAATGAGCAGTTCTTC.